This TCR beta chain was recorded in a study of shared clonotypes between healthy human individuals. Every donor, a Caucasian adult, lived in Nashville, Tennessee. In germline, CDR1 is SNHLY, CDR2 FYNNEI. The ends were cut back, 4 bases at V and 7 bases at J, with 14 bases in the middle. The CDR3 is made up of 15 amino acids. The authors ran the assay at deep level. Clones were read by immunoSEQ multiplex PCR, and TCRdb kept only the in-frame ones, dropping some. The sample yields some 2,400,000 clones, approximately 96% seen once. Sequencing used naive CD4+ T cells sorted from blood. Subset of the sample: CD45RA+ positively selected. The gene calls are TRBV2 and TRBJ1-6; a possible D gene is TRBD1 (6 bases). The source of this sequence is a man aged 18-30 years in good health. The CDR3 region has the DNA TGTGCCAGCAGTGGAGGGGGTGAGGTAAATTCACCCCTCCACTTT. Residues: CASSGGGEVNSPLHF.